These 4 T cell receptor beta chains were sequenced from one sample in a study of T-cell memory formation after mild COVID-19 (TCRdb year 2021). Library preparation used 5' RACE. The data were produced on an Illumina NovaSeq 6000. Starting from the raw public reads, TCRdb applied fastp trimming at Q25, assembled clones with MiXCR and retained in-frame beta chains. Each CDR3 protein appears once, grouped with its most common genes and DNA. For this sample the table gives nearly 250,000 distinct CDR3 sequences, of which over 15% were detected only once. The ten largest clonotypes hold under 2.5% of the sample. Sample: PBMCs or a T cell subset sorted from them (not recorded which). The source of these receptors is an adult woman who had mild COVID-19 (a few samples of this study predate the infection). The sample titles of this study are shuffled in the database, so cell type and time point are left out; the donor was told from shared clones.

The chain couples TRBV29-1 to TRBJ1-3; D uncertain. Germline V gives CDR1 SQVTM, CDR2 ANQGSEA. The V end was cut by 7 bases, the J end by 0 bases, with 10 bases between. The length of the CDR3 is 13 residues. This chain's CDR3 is CSAVVNSGNTIYF. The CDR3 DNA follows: TGCAGCGCAGTAGTTAACTCTGGAAACACCATATATTTT.

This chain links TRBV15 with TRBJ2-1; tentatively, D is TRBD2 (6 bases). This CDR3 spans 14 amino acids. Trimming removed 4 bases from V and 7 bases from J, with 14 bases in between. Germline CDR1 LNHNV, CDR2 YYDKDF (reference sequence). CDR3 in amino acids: CATSTRTTRNEQFF. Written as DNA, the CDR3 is TGTGCCACCAGCACCCGGACTACCCGGAATGAGCAGTTCTTC.

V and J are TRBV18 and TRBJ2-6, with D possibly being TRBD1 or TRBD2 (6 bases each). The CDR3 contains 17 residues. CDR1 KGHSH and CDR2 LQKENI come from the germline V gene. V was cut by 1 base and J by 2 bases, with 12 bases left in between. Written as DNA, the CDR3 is TGTGCCAGCTCACCACAGGCCGGGGGCGCTGGGGCCAACGTCCTGACTTTC. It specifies CASSPQAGGAGANVLTF.

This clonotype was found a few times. This chain's CDR3 is CASSIGLASTDTQYF. In nucleotides, the CDR3 is TGTGCCAGCAGCATTGGACTGGCGAGCACAGATACGCAGTATTTT. V gene TRBV7-2 combines with J gene TRBJ2-3, with D possibly being TRBD2 (5 bases). The CDR3 extends over 15 amino acids. Trimming stripped 5 bases from V and 0 bases from J, with 12 bases between. The germline V gene encodes CDR1 SGHTA and CDR2 FQGNSA.